Following are 27 T cell receptor beta chains from one sample sequenced in a study of shared clonotypes between healthy human individuals. Profiling relied on immunoSEQ multiplex PCR, and the TCRdb table lists in-frame clones only, not all of them. The sample yields about 490,000 clones, 76% seen once. The specimen sequenced was PBMCs. The receptor source for this set is a woman aged 40 to 50 in good health. Some clones in this sample may be carry-over from other donors' samples.

J is TRBJ2-1 and V is TRBV10-2, with D perhaps matching TRBD1 or TRBD2 (6 bases each). V dropped 8 bases and J dropped 6 bases, with 8 bases sitting between them. Germline V lookup: CDR1 WSHSY, CDR2 SAAADI. The CDR3 totals 11 residues. CDR3 amino acids: CASRGPNEQFF. In nucleotides, the CDR3 is TGCGCCAGCCGGGGGCCCAATGAGCAGTTCTTC.

As for this clone: A much larger clonotype is one base distant, so this may be a read error. This rearrangement joins TRBV7-3 to TRBJ2-2; tentatively, D is TRBD1 (5 bases). Germline V gives CDR1 SGHTA, CDR2 FQGTGA. CDR3 length: 15 residues. Trimming pared 0 bases from V and 4 bases from J, leaving 9 bases between. This CDR3 reads CASSLTGVITGELFF. The DNA for the CDR3 is TGTGCCAGCAGCTTAACAGGGGTAATCACCGGGGAGCTGTTTTTT. Variable domain in full (rest from reference TRBV7-3 and TRBJ2-2): GAGVSQTPSNKVTEKGKYVELRCDPISGHTALYWYRQSLGQGPEFLIYFQGTGAADDSGLPNDRFFAVRPEGSVSTLKIQRTERGDSAVYLCASSLTGVITGELFFGEGSRLTVL.

J is TRBJ2-3 and V is TRBV19; 7 bases agree with TRBD1. J lost 5 bases, V lost 7 bases, and 12 bases had no gene match. The CDR3 totals 15 residues. The germline gives CDR1 LNHDA, CDR2 SQIVND (reference sequence). CDR3 sequence reads: CASTPRTGVGDTQYF. Here the CDR3 DNA reads TGTGCCAGTACCCCTAGGACAGGCGTTGGAGATACGCAGTATTTT.

This clone came up a few times. The rearrangement joins TRBV11-2 to TRBJ2-2; D is ambiguous. V was pared by 5 bases and J by 8 bases, with 15 bases between. The CDR3 sequence is 14 residues long. The germline V gene encodes CDR1 SGHAT and CDR2 FQNNGV. The CDR3 nucleotides are TGTGCCAGCAGCCTCCCCCTCTTGACAGGGGAGCTGTTTTTT. This gives the protein CASSLPLLTGELFF.

This clone came up a few times. The chain employs TRBV6-6 and TRBJ1-1; D is undetermined. V was clipped by 6 bases and J by 3 bases, with 11 bases between them. There are 13 residues in the CDR3. Germline loops: CDR1 MNHNY, CDR2 SVGAGI (reference sequence). This CDR3 reads CASRDNRDTEAFF. The CDR3 bases are TGTGCCAGCAGAGACAATAGGGACACTGAAGCTTTCTTT.

This rearrangement joins TRBV30 to TRBJ2-1, with D possibly TRBD1 on 5 matching bases. V was pared by 1 base and J by 7 bases, with 8 bases between. Germline CDR1 is GTSNPN and CDR2 is SVGIG (reference sequence). This CDR3 comprises 12 residues. The CDR3 here is CAWSGPGNEQFF. The CDR3 nucleotides are TGTGCCTGGAGTGGACCAGGGAATGAGCAGTTCTTC. The complete variable domain, with remaining parts taken from reference TRBV30 and TRBJ2-1, reads SQTIHQWPATLVQPVGSPLSLECTVEGTSNPNLYWYRQAAGRGLQLLFYSVGIGQISSEVPQNLSASRPQDRQFILSSKKLLLSDSGFYLCAWSGPGNEQFFGPGTRLTVL.

This clone has a handful of counts. The V and J genes are TRBV5-4 and TRBJ2-1; 11 nucleotides align to TRBD2. CDR3 length equals 16 residues. CDR1 is SGHNT and CDR2 is YYREEE in the germline V gene (reference sequence). V lost 1 base to trimming and J lost 5 bases; unmatched junction nucleotides: 5. The CDR3, as DNA: TGTGCCAGCAGCTTGCGGGCTAGCGGGGGGAACAATGAGCAGTTCTTC. Translated, it gives CASSLRASGGNNEQFF.

The chain carries TRBV18 and TRBJ1-4, with 11 bases identical to TRBD1. Germline V gene data show CDR1 as KGHSH and CDR2 as LQKENI. V lost 6 bases and J lost 4; bases outside the gene matches: 7. CDR3 size: 16 residues. The CDR3 nucleotides read TGTGCCAGCTCCCTCGGGACAGGGGGTGATAATGAAAAACTGTTTTTT. Residues: CASSLGTGGDNEKLFF. The full variable domain, in which reference TRBV18 and TRBJ1-4 provide the parts outside the CDR3, is NAGVMQNPRHLVRRRGQEARLRCSPMKGHSHVYWYRQLPEEGLKFMVYLQKENIIDESGMPKERFSAEFPKEGPSILRIQQVVRGDSAAYFCASSLGTGGDNEKLFFGSGTQLSVL.

The chain recombines TRBV5-5 with TRBJ2-7, with TRBD2 matching over 9 bases. Germline-derived CDR1 and CDR2 are SGHKS and YYEKEE (reference sequence). The CDR3 is 14 residues long. V shed 0 bases, J shed 10 bases, and the junction held 8 bases outside the gene matches. The CDR3 DNA is TGTGCCAGCAGCTTGGCCGCTAGCGGGATCGTTCAGTACTTC. The encoded protein is CASSLAASGIVQYF.

The chain couples TRBV7-8 to TRBJ2-6; D might be TRBD2 (5 bases). The V gene's germline CDR1 is SGHVS and CDR2 FQNEAQ. V lost 2 bases and J lost 0, with 11 bases in between. CDR3 length equals 17 residues. The CDR3 coding sequence is TGTGCCAGCAGCTTAAGGAGGCAGTTCTCTGGGGCCAACGTCCTGACTTTC. This translates into CASSLRRQFSGANVLTF.

V usage is TRBV5-5 and J usage is TRBJ2-1; the D gene is possibly TRBD2 (8 bases). V shed 0 bases and J shed 3 bases, with 19 bases lying between them. The CDR3 consists of 18 residues. Germline V gene data show CDR1 as SGHKS and CDR2 as YYEKEE (reference sequence). This chain's CDR3 is CASSLVRGLAGLYNEQFF. The CDR3 region has the DNA TGTGCCAGCAGCTTGGTAAGGGGGCTAGCGGGCCTCTACAATGAGCAGTTCTTC.

The count of this clone is one. This chain uses TRBV29-1 with TRBJ2-7; D is possibly TRBD1 or TRBD2 (5 bases each). V shed 4 bases and J shed 2 bases, with 15 bases lying between them. This CDR3 has 14 residues. Germline-derived CDR1 and CDR2 are SQVTM and ANQGSEA. CDR3 in amino acids: CSVGSGRYTYEQYF. The CDR3 DNA is TGCAGCGTTGGCTCGGGGCGGTACACCTACGAGCAGTACTTC.

The chain links TRBV19 to TRBJ1-4; 10 bases agree with TRBD1. The germline CDR1 and CDR2 sequences are LNHDA and SQIVND (reference sequence). The V and J ends lost 3 bases and 0 bases, in that order; junction bases with no gene match: 7. This CDR3 region has 18 residues. The DNA of the CDR3 is TGTGCCAGTAGTATTCGGTGGACAGGGGGATCAACTAATGAAAAACTGTTTTTT. Encoded protein: CASSIRWTGGSTNEKLFF.

This clone was recorded a few times. The chain links TRBV5-6 to TRBJ2-5; TRBD2 matches at 7 bases. J gave up 5 bases and V 3 bases, and 4 bases lay outside the gene matches. Germline CDR1 reads SGHDT; CDR2 reads YYEEEE. The length of the CDR3 is 13 residues. CDR3 nucleotides: TGTGCCAGCAGCTCGCGGGGGACGGAGACCCAGTACTTC. Its translation: CASSSRGTETQYF.

This clone was counted only a few times. The V and J genes are TRBV29-1 and TRBJ2-5, with TRBD1 identical over 9 bases. The DNA end is more similar to TRBJ2-7, so the J call may be wrong. Germline CDR1 reads SQVTM; CDR2 reads ANQGSEA. This CDR3 has 14 amino acids. As DNA, the CDR3 is TGCAGCGTTGCCCCGGGACAGGGAGTCGGCGAGCAGTACTTC. This codes for CSVAPGQGVGEQYF.

For this clone: A single base separates this from a much larger clone, so it may be a read error. In the same sample, other DNA sequences code for this CDR3. The CDR3 nucleotides are TGTGCCAGTAGCGTCGCTAGCGAAGTCTACAATGAGCAGTTCTTC. This sequence encodes CASSVASEVYNEQFF. The genes are TRBV19 and TRBJ2-1, with D perhaps TRBD2 (6 bases). This CDR3 comprises 15 residues. Trimming took off 6 bases at V and 3 bases at J, with 15 bases between the two ends. Germline V gene data show CDR1 as LNHDA and CDR2 as SQIVND (reference sequence). The full variable domain, completed using reference TRBV19 and TRBJ2-1, is DGGITQSPKYLFRKEGQNVTLSCEQNLNHDAMYWYRQDPGQGLRLIYYSQIVNDFQKGDIAEGYSVSREKKESFPLTVTSAQKNPTAFYLCASSVASEVYNEQFFGPGTRLTVL.

The V gene is TRBV9, the J gene TRBJ2-3, with TRBD2 matching over 15 bases. V lost 4 bases, J lost 9 bases, and 15 bases stayed unmatched. This CDR3 region has 18 residues. Germline V gene data show CDR1 as SGDLS and CDR2 as YYNGEE. The DNA for the CDR3 is TGTGCCAGCAGCTCCGACGGACGGACTAGCGGGAGGGCCGGGACGCAGTATTTT. Translation gives CASSSDGRTSGRAGTQYF.

The V and J genes are TRBV28 and TRBJ2-7, with TRBD2 matching 11 bases. The CDR3 runs to 17 residues. Germline V gives CDR1 MDHEN, CDR2 SYDVKM. Trimming removed 4 bases from V and 3 bases from J; junction bases left unmatched: 11. CDR3 nucleotide sequence: TGTGCCAGCAGTTCCCCTGACTCTAGCGGGAGGTTCTACGAGCAGTACTTC. This gives the protein CASSSPDSSGRFYEQYF.

The genes are TRBV7-2 and TRBJ2-1; 7 bases match TRBD2. Unmatched junction bases numbered 17, after V lost 5 bases and J lost 4 bases. Per germline, CDR1 SGHTA and CDR2 FQGNSA. The CDR3 sequence is 18 residues long. The CDR3 DNA reads TGTGCCAGCAGCCGAGCGGCGGGAGTGGGTGGGGGTTACAATGAGCAGTTCTTC. The encoded protein is CASSRAAGVGGGYNEQFF.

The V and J genes are TRBV27 and TRBJ2-3, with 10 nucleotides matching TRBD2. This CDR3 spans 16 amino acids. With 4 bases clipped from V and 6 bases from J, the junction kept 10 bases outside the gene matches. The V gene's germline CDR1 is MNHEY and CDR2 SMNVEV (reference sequence). Written as DNA, the CDR3 is TGTGCCAGCAGTTCCACCCTAGCGGGAGATTCTGATACGCAGTATTTT. It yields the protein CASSSTLAGDSDTQYF.

The rearrangement links TRBV19 to TRBJ2-7, with D perhaps being TRBD1 or TRBD2 (5 bases each). CDR1 is LNHDA and CDR2 is SQIVND in the germline V gene (reference sequence). The V and J ends lost 10 bases and 1 base respectively, with 23 bases between them. CDR3 length: 16 residues. The CDR3 region is CATPSGPGHDSYEQYF. CDR3 in DNA: TGTGCCACCCCCTCGGGGCCGGGCCACGATTCCTACGAGCAGTACTTC.

The table lists this clone with a few counts. The chain couples TRBV5-4 to TRBJ2-7; TRBD1 matches at 9 bases. The CDR3 is made up of 16 amino acids. V dropped 1 base and J dropped 3; count of bases not matched to a gene: 8. CDR1 is SGHNT, CDR2 YYREEE, per germline (reference sequence). CDR3 loop: CASSLNPGQGNYEQYF. The CDR3 DNA reads as TGTGCCAGCAGCTTGAACCCAGGACAGGGGAACTACGAGCAGTACTTC.

The chain links TRBV2 to TRBJ2-3; possible D gene TRBD2, 5 bases. This CDR3 is 14 amino acids long. Germline assignment: CDR1 SNHLY and CDR2 FYNNEI. Trimming took 6 bases from V and 1 from J, leaving 11 bases between them. This CDR3 is CASSGLTGTDTQYF. In DNA, the CDR3 is TGTGCCAGCAGCGGACTCACCGGCACAGATACGCAGTATTTT.

This clone has a handful of counts. V usage is TRBV7-9 and J usage is TRBJ2-5, with 15 bases matching TRBD2. The V gene's germline CDR1 is SEHNR and CDR2 FQNEAQ (reference sequence). The trim removed 5 bases at V and 6 bases at J, leaving 4 bases unmatched. This CDR3 region has 15 residues. DNA of the CDR3: TGTGCCAGCAGCACCGGACTAGCGGGAGGGCAGACCCAGTACTTC. Protein sequence: CASSTGLAGGQTQYF.

A word on this clone: A read error may be the cause here, since a much bigger clone is one base away. CDR3 sequence: CASRGNTEAFF. CDR3 sequence (DNA): TGTGCCAGTAGGGGAAACACTGAAGCTTTCTTT. This sequence joins TRBV19 and TRBJ1-1; D is ambiguous. V was trimmed by 6 bases and J by 2 bases, leaving 4 bases between them. Germline loops: CDR1 LNHDA, CDR2 SQIVND (reference sequence). This CDR3 comprises 11 residues.

The rearrangement joins TRBV5-4 to TRBJ1-1, with D maybe TRBD1 (6 bases). In germline, CDR1 is SGHNT, CDR2 YYREEE (reference sequence). The V end lost 0 bases, the J end lost 5 bases, and 17 bases lay between the germline ends. The CDR3 consists of 16 residues. Here the CDR3 reads CASSLGAGAGRTEAFF. DNA for the CDR3: TGTGCCAGCAGCTTGGGCGCAGGGGCGGGGAGGACTGAAGCTTTCTTT.

The chain joins TRBV29-1 to TRBJ1-2; a weak D match, TRBD1 (6 bases). This CDR3 contains 13 residues. With 6 bases removed from V and 6 bases from J, the gap between germline ends came to 17 bases. Germline CDR1 reads SQVTM; CDR2 reads ANQGSEA. The CDR3 DNA sequence: TGCAGCGTGTACACAGGGTCGGATCATGGCTACACCTTC. Residues: CSVYTGSDHGYTF.